This TCR beta chain is from a study of blood T cell repertoires in COVID-19. In the study overall: The samples span acute and convalescent COVID-19 from the United States, Italy and Spain.

V was clipped by 1 base and J by 12 bases, with 6 bases between them. The CDR3 runs to 10 residues. In germline, CDR1 is ENHRY, CDR2 SYGVKD. Everyone who took part was about 18 to 90 years old, and they came from 20 to 25 US areas. Cohorts were determined from participant-reported clinical history. Only in-frame clones appear in the TCRdb table, and some are missing; sequencing was by immunoSEQ multiplex PCR. The data contain approximately 300,000 clones, 85% to 90% of them singletons. This chain links TRBV10-3 with TRBJ1-2; unclear D gene. The source is a man aged 30-40 years who had recovered from COVID-19. The material sequenced was PBMCs or T cells enriched from blood (not recorded which). This CDR3 reads CAISEFRDTF. DNA for the CDR3: TGTGCCATCAGTGAGTTCCGTGACACCTTC.